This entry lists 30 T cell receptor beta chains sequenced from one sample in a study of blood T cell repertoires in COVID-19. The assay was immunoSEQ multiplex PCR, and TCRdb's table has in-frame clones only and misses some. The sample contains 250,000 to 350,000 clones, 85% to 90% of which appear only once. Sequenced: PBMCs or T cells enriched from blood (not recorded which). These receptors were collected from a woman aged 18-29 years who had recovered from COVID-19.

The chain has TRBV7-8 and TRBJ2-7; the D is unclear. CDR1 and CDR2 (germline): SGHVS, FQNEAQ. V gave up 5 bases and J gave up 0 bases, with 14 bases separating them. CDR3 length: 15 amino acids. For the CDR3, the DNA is TGTGCCAGCAGCGCCCGTGCGCGGAGCTCCTACGAGCAGTACTTC. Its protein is CASSARARSSYEQYF.

CDR3 sequence (DNA): TGCAGTGCGGTGGCAGGGGAAGCTTTCTTT. Protein: CSAVAGEAFF. The chain joins TRBV20-1 to TRBJ1-1; weak D call: TRBD1 (5 bases). From germline, CDR1 is DFQATT and CDR2 SNEGSKA (reference sequence). The CDR3 has 10 residues. The V end was cut by 6 bases, the J end by 8 bases, with 10 bases between.

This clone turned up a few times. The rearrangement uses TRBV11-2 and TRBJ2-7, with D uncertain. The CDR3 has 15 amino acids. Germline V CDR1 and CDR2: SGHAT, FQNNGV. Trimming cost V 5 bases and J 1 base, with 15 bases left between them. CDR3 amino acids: CASSRYLDKSYEQYF. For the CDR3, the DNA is TGTGCCAGCAGCCGTTATCTTGACAAGTCCTACGAGCAGTACTTC.

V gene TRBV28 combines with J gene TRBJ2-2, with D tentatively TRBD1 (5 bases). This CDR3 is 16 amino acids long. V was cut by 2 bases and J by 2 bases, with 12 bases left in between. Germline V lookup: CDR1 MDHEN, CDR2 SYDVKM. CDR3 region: CASSLPSRANTGELFF. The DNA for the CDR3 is TGTGCCAGCAGTTTACCCAGCAGGGCAAACACCGGGGAGCTGTTTTTT.

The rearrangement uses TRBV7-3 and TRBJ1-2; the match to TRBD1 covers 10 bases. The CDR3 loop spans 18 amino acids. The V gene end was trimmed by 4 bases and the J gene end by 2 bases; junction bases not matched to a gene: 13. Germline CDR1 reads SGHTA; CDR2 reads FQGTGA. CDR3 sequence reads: CASSSTLPRDRGNYGYTF. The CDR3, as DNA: TGTGCCAGCAGCTCCACCCTCCCGAGGGACAGGGGAAACTATGGCTACACCTTC.

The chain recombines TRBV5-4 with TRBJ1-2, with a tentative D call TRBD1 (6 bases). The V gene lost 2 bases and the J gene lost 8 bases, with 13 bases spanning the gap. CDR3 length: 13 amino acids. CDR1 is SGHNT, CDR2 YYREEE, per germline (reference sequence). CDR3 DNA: TGTGCCAGCAGCTTAACAGGGATAGGCGGCTACACCTTC. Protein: CASSLTGIGGYTF.

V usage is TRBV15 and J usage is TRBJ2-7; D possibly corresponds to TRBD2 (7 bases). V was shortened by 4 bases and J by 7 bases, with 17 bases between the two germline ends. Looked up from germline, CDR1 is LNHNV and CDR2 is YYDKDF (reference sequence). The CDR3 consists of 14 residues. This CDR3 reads CATSNLGGAFEQYF. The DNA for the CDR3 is TGTGCCACCAGCAATCTAGGGGGGGCGTTTGAGCAGTACTTC.

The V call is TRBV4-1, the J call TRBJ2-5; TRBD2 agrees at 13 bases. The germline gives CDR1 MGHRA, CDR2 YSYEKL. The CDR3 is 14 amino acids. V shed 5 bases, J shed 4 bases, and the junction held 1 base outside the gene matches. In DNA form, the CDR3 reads TGCGCCAGCAGCGGACTAGCGGGGGTAGAGACCCAGTACTTC. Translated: CASSGLAGVETQYF.

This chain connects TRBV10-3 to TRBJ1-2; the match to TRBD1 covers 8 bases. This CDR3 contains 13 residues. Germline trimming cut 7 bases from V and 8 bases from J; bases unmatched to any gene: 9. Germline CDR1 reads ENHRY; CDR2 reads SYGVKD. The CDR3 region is CAITAGTGAGYTF. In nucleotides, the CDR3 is TGTGCCATCACTGCCGGGACAGGTGCGGGCTACACCTTC.

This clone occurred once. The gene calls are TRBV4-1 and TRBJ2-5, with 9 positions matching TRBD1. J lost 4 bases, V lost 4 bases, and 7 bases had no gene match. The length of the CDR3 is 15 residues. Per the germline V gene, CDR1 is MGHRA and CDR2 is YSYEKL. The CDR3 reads CASSPRDRVAETQYF. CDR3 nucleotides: TGCGCCAGCAGCCCACGGGACAGGGTGGCAGAGACCCAGTACTTC.

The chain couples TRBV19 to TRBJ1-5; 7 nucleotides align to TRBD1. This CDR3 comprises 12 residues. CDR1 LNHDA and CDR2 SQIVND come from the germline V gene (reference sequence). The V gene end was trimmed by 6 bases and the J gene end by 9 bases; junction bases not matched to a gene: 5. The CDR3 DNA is TGTGCCAGTAGCGACAGGGATTTGCCCCAGCATTTT. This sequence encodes CASSDRDLPQHF.

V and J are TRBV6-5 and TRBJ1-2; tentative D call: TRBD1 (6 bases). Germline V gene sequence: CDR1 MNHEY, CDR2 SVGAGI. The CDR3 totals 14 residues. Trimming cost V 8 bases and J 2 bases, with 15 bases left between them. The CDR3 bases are TGTGCCAGCTACTTCGGGGGGGCCAACTATGGCTACACCTTC. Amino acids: CASYFGGANYGYTF.

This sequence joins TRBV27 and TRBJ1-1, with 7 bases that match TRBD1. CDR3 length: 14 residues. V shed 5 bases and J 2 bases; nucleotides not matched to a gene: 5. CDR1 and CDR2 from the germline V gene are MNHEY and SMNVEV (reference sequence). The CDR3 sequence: CASSPGQLNTEAFF. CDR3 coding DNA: TGTGCCAGCAGTCCGGGACAGCTAAACACTGAAGCTTTCTTT.

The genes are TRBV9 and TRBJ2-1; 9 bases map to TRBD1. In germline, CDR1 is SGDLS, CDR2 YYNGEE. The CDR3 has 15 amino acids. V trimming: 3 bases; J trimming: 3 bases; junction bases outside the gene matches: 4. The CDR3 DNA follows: TGTGCCAGCAGCGCTGCGGGACAGGGCTACAATGAGCAGTTCTTC. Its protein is CASSAAGQGYNEQFF.

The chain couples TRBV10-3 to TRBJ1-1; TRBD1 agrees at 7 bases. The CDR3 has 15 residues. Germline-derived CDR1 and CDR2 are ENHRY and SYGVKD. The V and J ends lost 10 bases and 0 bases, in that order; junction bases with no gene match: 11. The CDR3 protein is CATRQGGTMNTEAFF. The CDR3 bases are TGTGCCACCCGACAGGGCGGCACCATGAACACTGAAGCTTTCTTT.

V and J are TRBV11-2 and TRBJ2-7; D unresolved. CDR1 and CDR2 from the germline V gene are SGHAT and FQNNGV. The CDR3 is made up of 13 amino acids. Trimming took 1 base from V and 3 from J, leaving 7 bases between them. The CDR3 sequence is CASSLAPFYEQYF. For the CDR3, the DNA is TGTGCCAGCAGCTTAGCCCCCTTCTACGAGCAGTACTTC.

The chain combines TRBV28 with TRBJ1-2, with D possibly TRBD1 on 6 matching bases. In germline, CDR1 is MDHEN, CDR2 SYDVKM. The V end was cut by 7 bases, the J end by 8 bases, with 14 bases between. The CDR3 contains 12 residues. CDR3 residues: CASTPAGGGYTF. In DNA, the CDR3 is TGTGCCAGCACTCCTGCGGGGGGCGGCTACACCTTC.

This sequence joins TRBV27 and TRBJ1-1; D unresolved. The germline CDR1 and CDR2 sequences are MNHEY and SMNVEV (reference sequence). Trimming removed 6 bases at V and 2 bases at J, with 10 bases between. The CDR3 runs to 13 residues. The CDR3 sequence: CASSGSLNTEAFF. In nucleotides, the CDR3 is TGTGCCAGCAGCGGGAGTTTAAACACTGAAGCTTTCTTT.

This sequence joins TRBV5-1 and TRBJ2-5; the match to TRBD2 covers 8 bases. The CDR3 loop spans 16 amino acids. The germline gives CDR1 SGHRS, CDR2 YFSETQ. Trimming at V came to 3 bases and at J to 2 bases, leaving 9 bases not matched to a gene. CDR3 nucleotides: TGCGCCAGCAGCTCCGCGCCAAGCGGGGGACAAGAGACCCAGTACTTC. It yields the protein CASSSAPSGGQETQYF. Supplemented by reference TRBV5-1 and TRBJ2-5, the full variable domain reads KAGVTQTPRYLIKTRGQQVTLSCSPISGHRSVSWYQQTPGQGLQFLFEYFSETQRNKGNFPGRFSGRQFSNSRSEMNVSTLELGDSALYLCASSSAPSGGQETQYFGPGTRLLVL.

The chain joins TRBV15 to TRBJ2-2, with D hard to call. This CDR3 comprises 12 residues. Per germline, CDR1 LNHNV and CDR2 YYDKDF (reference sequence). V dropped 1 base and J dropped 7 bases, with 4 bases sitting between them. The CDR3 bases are TGTGCCACCAGCAGAGCAGGCGGGGAGCTGTTTTTT. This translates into CATSRAGGELFF.

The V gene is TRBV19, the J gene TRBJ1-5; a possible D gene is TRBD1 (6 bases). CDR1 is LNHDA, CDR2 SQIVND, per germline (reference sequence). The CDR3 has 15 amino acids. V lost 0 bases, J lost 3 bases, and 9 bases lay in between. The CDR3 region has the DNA TGTGCCAGTAGTATAGACAGGGGACACAATCAGCCCCAGCATTTT. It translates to CASSIDRGHNQPQHF.

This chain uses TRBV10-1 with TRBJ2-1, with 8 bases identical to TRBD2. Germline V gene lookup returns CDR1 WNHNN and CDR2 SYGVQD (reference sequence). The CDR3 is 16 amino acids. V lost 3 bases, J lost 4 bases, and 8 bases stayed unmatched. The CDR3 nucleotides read TGCGCCAGCAGTGAATCACGGGGGGGCCTATACAATGAGCAGTTCTTC. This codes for CASSESRGGLYNEQFF.

In nucleotides, the CDR3 is TGTGCCAGCAGTTTATATCAGCGGGTTGGCTACACCTTC. Encoded protein: CASSLYQRVGYTF. V and J are TRBV12-3 or TRBV12-4 and TRBJ1-2; D is uncertain. V was trimmed by 2 bases and J by 7 bases, leaving 11 bases between them. There are 13 residues in the CDR3.

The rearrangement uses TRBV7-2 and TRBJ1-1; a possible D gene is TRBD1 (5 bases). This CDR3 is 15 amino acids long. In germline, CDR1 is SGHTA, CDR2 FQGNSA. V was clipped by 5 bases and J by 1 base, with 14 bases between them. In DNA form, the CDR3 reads TGTGCCAGCAGCCCTGCAATTGGACAGAACACTGAAGCTTTCTTT. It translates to CASSPAIGQNTEAFF.

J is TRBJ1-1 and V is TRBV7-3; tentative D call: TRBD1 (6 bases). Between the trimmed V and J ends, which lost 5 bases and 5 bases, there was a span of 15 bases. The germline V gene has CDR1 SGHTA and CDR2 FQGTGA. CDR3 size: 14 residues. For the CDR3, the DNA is TGTGCCAGCAGCCGCATGCCAGGGGATACTGAAGCTTTCTTT. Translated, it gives CASSRMPGDTEAFF.

The CDR3 spells CASSLVRPPSDTQYF. In nucleotides, the CDR3 is TGTGCCAGCAGCTTAGTGAGGCCCCCGTCAGATACGCAGTATTTT. The chain combines TRBV7-9 with TRBJ2-3; D gene uncertain. The CDR3 is 15 amino acids. Germline CDR1 reads SEHNR; CDR2 reads FQNEAQ (reference sequence). V lost 1 base, J lost 4 bases, and 12 bases lay in between.

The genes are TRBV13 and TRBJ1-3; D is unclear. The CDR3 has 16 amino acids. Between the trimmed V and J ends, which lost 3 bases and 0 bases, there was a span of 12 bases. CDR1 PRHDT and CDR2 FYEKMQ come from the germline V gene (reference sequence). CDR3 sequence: CASSFPVPSSGNTIYF. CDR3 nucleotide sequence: TGTGCCAGCAGCTTCCCTGTACCGAGCTCTGGAAACACCATATATTTT. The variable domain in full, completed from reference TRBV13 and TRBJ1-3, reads AAGVIQSPRHLIKEKRETATLKCYPIPRHDTVYWYQQGPGQDPQFLISFYEKMQSDKGSIPDRFSAQQFSDYHSELNMSSLELGDSALYFCASSFPVPSSGNTIYFGEGSWLTVV.

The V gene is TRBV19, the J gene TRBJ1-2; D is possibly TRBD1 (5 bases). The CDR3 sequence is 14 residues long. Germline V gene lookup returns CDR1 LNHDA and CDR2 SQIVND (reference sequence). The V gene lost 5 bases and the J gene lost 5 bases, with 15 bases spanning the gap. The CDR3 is CASSQRGRAYGYTF. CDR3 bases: TGTGCCAGTAGTCAAAGGGGTCGCGCTTATGGCTACACCTTC.

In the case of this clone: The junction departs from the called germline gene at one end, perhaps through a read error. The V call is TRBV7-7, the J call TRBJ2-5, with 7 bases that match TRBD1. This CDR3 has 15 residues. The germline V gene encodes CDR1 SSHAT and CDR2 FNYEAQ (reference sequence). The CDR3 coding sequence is TGTGCTAGCAGCCACGGGCCAGGGGGCCAAGAGACCCAGTACTTC. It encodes CASSHGPGGQETQYF.

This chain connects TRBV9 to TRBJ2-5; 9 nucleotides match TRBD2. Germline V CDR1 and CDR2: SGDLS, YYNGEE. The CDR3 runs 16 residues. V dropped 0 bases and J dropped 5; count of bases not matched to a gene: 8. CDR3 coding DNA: TGTGCCAGCAGCGTAGGACTAGCGGACACTGGCGAGACCCAGTACTTC. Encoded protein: CASSVGLADTGETQYF.